Shown below are 12 T cell receptor beta chains from a single sample sequenced in a study of cytomegalovirus exposure and HLA in healthy donors. The primer mix had 60 Vbeta and 13 Jbeta primers. Data came from immunoSEQ multiplex PCR; TCRdb stores just in-frame clones and leaves some out. Of 100,000 to 150,000 clones listed, under 80% are singletons. What was sequenced was PBMCs. The receptor set was obtained from a man aged 35-49 years in good health and CMV-seropositive.

This chain connects TRBV5-4 to TRBJ1-2, with D possibly being TRBD1 (5 bases). Deletions cut 7 bases from V and 3 bases from J, with 16 bases between. Germline-derived CDR1 and CDR2 are SGHNT and YYREEE (reference sequence). The CDR3 spans 14 residues. CDR3 bases: TGTGCCAGCGCGCCTCGGGGGGTCGACTATGGCTACACCTTC. This encodes CASAPRGVDYGYTF.

This chain uses TRBV11-3 with TRBJ2-2; 8 bases are a match to TRBD1. Germline CDR1 SGHNT, CDR2 YENEEA. The CDR3 has 15 residues. V shed 5 bases and J 6 bases; nucleotides not matched to a gene: 8. CDR3 nucleotide sequence: TGTGCCAGCAGCCCCCGGACAGGGCGGGCCGGGGAGCTGTTTTTT. Residues: CASSPRTGRAGELFF.

This clone was picked up a small number of times. This chain links TRBV7-2 with TRBJ2-3; D uncertain. The germline V and J ends were trimmed by 8 bases and 2 bases, with 11 bases remaining between them. CDR3 length equals 13 residues. Germline CDR1 and CDR2: SGHTA and FQGNSA. CDR3 in DNA: TGTGCCAGCGCACCTCGGTACACAGATACGCAGTATTTT. This translates into CASAPRYTDTQYF.

The rearrangement joins TRBV6-4 to TRBJ1-2, with unresolved D. Per germline, CDR1 MRHNA and CDR2 SNTAGT. V was clipped by 2 bases and J by 10 bases, with 17 bases between them. This CDR3 comprises 14 residues. CDR3 region: CASSDVPGSGPYTF. The CDR3 nucleotides read TGTGCCAGCAGTGACGTTCCCGGATCGGGTCCCTACACCTTC.

The CDR3 reads CASSRGAATNEKLFF. CDR3 coding DNA: TGTGCCAGTAGTAGGGGAGCAGCCACTAATGAAAAACTGTTTTTT. The chain is built from TRBV19 and TRBJ1-4; D is unresolved. Trimming cost V 4 bases and J 2 bases, with 11 bases left between them. This CDR3 is 15 amino acids long. CDR1 LNHDA and CDR2 SQIVND come from the germline V gene (reference sequence).

V and J are TRBV7-9 and TRBJ1-2; perhaps TRBD1 as D (5 bases). V lost 5 bases and J lost 0, with 13 bases in between. This CDR3 is built from 15 residues. Germline V gene data show CDR1 as SEHNR and CDR2 as FQNEAQ (reference sequence). The CDR3 bases are TGTGCCAGCAGCAGATACGACAGTACTAACTATGGCTACACCTTC. Translating gives CASSRYDSTNYGYTF.

This chain connects TRBV2 to TRBJ1-6; D possibly corresponds to TRBD1 (5 bases). Between the trimmed V and J ends, which lost 8 bases and 6 bases, there was a span of 14 bases. The CDR3 contains 14 residues. Germline V gene data show CDR1 as SNHLY and CDR2 as FYNNEI. CDR3 region: CASHREGLNSPLHF. The CDR3 region has the DNA TGTGCCAGCCACCGGGAGGGGCTTAATTCACCCCTCCACTTT.

The V gene is TRBV7-9, the J gene TRBJ2-2, with 10 bases identical to TRBD1. The ends lost 3 bases at V and 4 bases at J; junction bases unmatched: 2. This CDR3 has 15 residues. From germline, CDR1 is SEHNR and CDR2 FQNEAQ (reference sequence). In DNA, the CDR3 is TGTGCCAGCAGCTTCAGGGACAGGGGCACCGGGGAGCTGTTTTTT. Its protein is CASSFRDRGTGELFF. Combining the CDR3 with reference TRBV7-9 and TRBJ2-2 gives the whole variable domain DTGVSQNPRHKITKRGQNVTFRCDPISEHNRLYWYRQTLGQGPEFLTYFQNEAQLEKSRLLSDRFSAERPKGSFSTLEIQRTEQGDSAMYLCASSFRDRGTGELFFGEGSRLTVL.

V gene TRBV13 combines with J gene TRBJ2-7; no firm D call. This CDR3 region has 12 residues. Germline loops: CDR1 PRHDT, CDR2 FYEKMQ (reference sequence). Deletions cut 3 bases from V and 3 bases from J, with 6 bases between. The DNA for the CDR3 is TGTGCCAGCAGCTTTCTTCTCTACGAGCAGTACTTC. This codes for CASSFLLYEQYF.

In its sample, this clone was seen once. The chain recombines TRBV30 with TRBJ2-7; D gene ambiguous. Trimming took 7 bases from V and 2 from J, leaving 9 bases between them. The germline gives CDR1 GTSNPN, CDR2 SVGIG (reference sequence). The CDR3 length is 11 residues. Here the CDR3 DNA reads TGTGCCTTCAGTGGGCCCTACGAGCAGTACTTC. This codes for CAFSGPYEQYF.

The chain is built from TRBV11-2 and TRBJ2-1, with 13 nucleotides matching TRBD2. V shed 5 bases and J 5 bases; nucleotides not matched to a gene: 12. This CDR3 is 18 amino acids long. Per germline, CDR1 SGHAT and CDR2 FQNNGV. The CDR3 spells CASSPTDLGLAGDNEQFF. In DNA, the CDR3 is TGTGCCAGCAGCCCTACCGATTTAGGACTAGCGGGAGACAATGAGCAGTTCTTC.

The chain combines TRBV2 with TRBJ1-3; possible D gene TRBD1, 5 bases. The CDR3 runs to 15 residues. Between the trimmed V and J ends, which lost 7 bases and 4 bases, there was a span of 17 bases. Germline values: CDR1 SNHLY, CDR2 FYNNEI. The CDR3 loop is CASTPGGRTGNTIYF. The CDR3 coding sequence is TGTGCCAGCACCCCGGGGGGTCGAACCGGAAACACCATATATTTT.